The next 18 T cell receptor beta chains were all read from a single sample in a study of shared clonotypes between healthy human individuals. TCRdb's table, derived via immunoSEQ multiplex PCR, lists solely in-frame clones and lacks some. This sample has approximately 1.5 million clones, with 95% to 99% found just once. Sequencing used naive CD4+ T cells sorted from blood. Subset denoted: CD45RA+ positively selected. Receptors originate from a man under 40 in good health.

V gene TRBV10-3 combines with J gene TRBJ1-2; D possibly corresponds to TRBD1 (6 bases). This CDR3 has 14 amino acids. The V gene's germline CDR1 is ENHRY and CDR2 SYGVKD. The V and J ends lost 7 bases and 4 bases respectively, with 16 bases between them. The CDR3, as DNA: TGTGCCATCAACAAGATACAGGGCGCCTATGGCTACACCTTC. As protein: CAINKIQGAYGYTF.

V gene TRBV7-9 combines with J gene TRBJ1-2; D possibly corresponds to TRBD1 (5 bases). Germline CDR1 and CDR2: SEHNR and FQNEAQ (reference sequence). The CDR3 sequence is 13 residues long. V was cut by 4 bases and J by 4 bases, with 10 bases left in between. This chain's CDR3 is CASSSDIIYGYTF. In nucleotides, the CDR3 is TGTGCCAGCAGCTCGGACATCATCTATGGCTACACCTTC.

The chain employs TRBV28 and TRBJ1-5; 8 bases line up with TRBD1. Trimming at V came to 3 bases and at J to 7 bases, leaving 11 bases not matched to a gene. The CDR3 has 16 amino acids. Looked up from germline, CDR1 is MDHEN and CDR2 is SYDVKM. The DNA of the CDR3 is TGTGCCAGCAGTTTCCGACAGGGGCCGCGACGACAGCCCCAGCATTTT. Amino acids: CASSFRQGPRRQPQHF.

The gene calls are TRBV18 and TRBJ2-1, with TRBD1 identical over 9 bases. The CDR3 length is 14 residues. The junction had 3 bases not matched to a gene; V was cut back by 5 bases and J by 4 bases. CDR1 and CDR2 (germline): KGHSH, LQKENI. In DNA, the CDR3 is TGTGCCAGCTCAACCGGGACAGGGTACAATGAGCAGTTCTTC. It yields the protein CASSTGTGYNEQFF. The whole variable domain, filled in from reference TRBV18 and TRBJ2-1, reads NAGVMQNPRHLVRRRGQEARLRCSPMKGHSHVYWYRQLPEEGLKFMVYLQKENIIDESGMPKERFSAEFPKEGPSILRIQQVVRGDSAAYFCASSTGTGYNEQFFGPGTRLTVL.

The rearrangement joins TRBV7-2 to TRBJ2-1; TRBD2 matches at 7 bases. This CDR3 region has 14 residues. CDR1 is SGHTA, CDR2 FQGNSA, per germline. Unmatched junction bases numbered 7, after V lost 8 bases and J lost 3 bases. The CDR3 protein is CASVPSGVYNEQFF. The CDR3 DNA follows: TGTGCCAGCGTCCCTAGCGGAGTCTACAATGAGCAGTTCTTC.

The chain links TRBV9 to TRBJ1-3; weak D call: TRBD1 (5 bases). V dropped 3 bases and J dropped 2 bases, with 9 bases sitting between them. Germline CDR1 reads SGDLS; CDR2 reads YYNGEE. The CDR3 contains 14 residues. For the CDR3, the DNA is TGTGCCAGCAGCGAAGCAGGGACTGGAAACACCATATATTTT. Amino acids: CASSEAGTGNTIYF.

The chain is built from TRBV5-1 and TRBJ2-3; D remains unclear. Between the trimmed V and J ends, which lost 2 bases and 0 bases, there was a span of 10 bases. CDR1 SGHRS and CDR2 YFSETQ come from the germline V gene. The CDR3 spans 15 residues. In DNA, the CDR3 is TGCGCCAGCAGCTTCGACACCACCAGCACAGATACGCAGTATTTT. The encoded protein is CASSFDTTSTDTQYF.

CDR3 protein: CASSKGQGNGETQYF. CDR3 coding DNA: TGCGCCAGCAGCAAGGGACAGGGGAACGGAGAGACCCAGTACTTC. The J gene is TRBJ2-5, the V gene TRBV5-1; 10 nucleotides match TRBD1. The germline V gene has CDR1 SGHRS and CDR2 YFSETQ. The CDR3 is 15 amino acids. Trimming at V came to 4 bases and at J to 4 bases, leaving 7 bases not matched to a gene.

This chain links TRBV7-3 with TRBJ2-1; 8 bases align to TRBD1. The length of the CDR3 is 16 residues. Germline V gives CDR1 SGHTA, CDR2 FQGTGA. V lost 4 bases, J lost 7 bases, and 12 bases stayed unmatched. CDR3 DNA: TGTGCCAGCAGCTGGGGCCCAGGGGGCGAAAAGAATGAGCAGTTCTTC. Its protein is CASSWGPGGEKNEQFF. Complete variable domain (other parts from reference TRBV7-3 and TRBJ2-1): GAGVSQTPSNKVTEKGKYVELRCDPISGHTALYWYRQSLGQGPEFLIYFQGTGAADDSGLPNDRFFAVRPEGSVSTLKIQRTERGDSAVYLCASSWGPGGEKNEQFFGPGTRLTVL.

CDR3 coding DNA: TGTGCCAGCAGACCTGGACCTTTGAACACTGAAGCTTTCTTT. The encoded protein is CASRPGPLNTEAFF. This sequence joins TRBV28 and TRBJ1-1; D unclear. Germline assignment: CDR1 MDHEN and CDR2 SYDVKM. The ends were cut back, 6 bases at V and 0 bases at J, with 11 bases in the middle. This CDR3 spans 14 amino acids.

The CDR3 spells CASSHRTGAPYEQYF. The CDR3 coding sequence is TGCGCCAGCAGCCACAGGACAGGGGCGCCCTACGAGCAGTACTTC. J is TRBJ2-7 and V is TRBV4-3; TRBD1 matches 9 bases. Germline-derived CDR1 and CDR2 are LGHNA and YSLEER. The CDR3 consists of 15 residues. After removal of 3 bases from V and 2 bases from J, the junction contained 5 bases not matched to a gene.

The genes are TRBV5-1 and TRBJ1-5, with D uncertain. The CDR3 runs to 14 residues. V shed 2 bases and J shed 3 bases, with 9 bases lying between them. Germline CDR1 is SGHRS and CDR2 is YFSETQ. As DNA, the CDR3 is TGCGCCAGCAGCTTTATAAGAATCAATCAGCCCCAGCATTTT. As protein: CASSFIRINQPQHF.

J is TRBJ1-2 and V is TRBV5-1; possibly TRBD1 for D (5 bases). V was pared by 3 bases and J by 6 bases, with 18 bases between. The CDR3 contains 15 residues. Germline loops: CDR1 SGHRS, CDR2 YFSETQ. DNA for the CDR3: TGCGCCAGCAGCTGGACCGGGCCCCGGGGCGATGGCTACACCTTC. Residues: CASSWTGPRGDGYTF.

The gene calls are TRBV29-1 and TRBJ2-7; D is possibly TRBD1 (6 bases). Germline V CDR1 and CDR2: SQVTM, ANQGSEA. CDR3 length: 13 residues. V lost 7 bases to trimming and J lost 6 bases, with 19 bases between them. The CDR3: CSAITPLTGEQYF. Written as DNA, the CDR3 is TGCAGCGCCATCACCCCCTTGACAGGCGAGCAGTACTTC.

This chain connects TRBV29-1 to TRBJ2-3, with D hard to call. Trimming pared 0 bases from V and 8 bases from J, leaving 3 bases between. Germline CDR1 and CDR2: SQVTM and ANQGSEA. The CDR3 length is 10 residues. The CDR3 DNA reads TGCAGCGTTGAAGAGGGTACGCAGTATTTT. Protein sequence: CSVEEGTQYF.

This chain uses TRBV28 with TRBJ2-4; D uncertain. The CDR3 spans 16 residues. V lost 6 bases, J lost 7 bases, and 22 bases lay in between. Germline assignment: CDR1 MDHEN and CDR2 SYDVKM. CDR3 sequence (DNA): TGTGCCAGCAGCCGGTTTCCCTCATCTAATAATAACATTCAGTACTTC. The encoded protein is CASSRFPSSNNNIQYF.

This chain links TRBV27 with TRBJ2-7; TRBD2 agrees at 12 bases. Germline CDR1 and CDR2: MNHEY and SMNVEV (reference sequence). V lost 6 bases, J lost 5 bases, and 8 bases stayed unmatched. The CDR3 has 15 amino acids. The CDR3 DNA is TGTGCCAGCAGACCCTTGGGACTAGCGGGCCACGAGCAGTACTTC. Its protein product is CASRPLGLAGHEQYF.

The chain uses TRBV9 and TRBJ2-5; 15 bases match TRBD2. The CDR3 consists of 17 residues. V trimming: 4 bases; J trimming: 5 bases; junction bases outside the gene matches: 9. Germline V gene lookup returns CDR1 SGDLS and CDR2 YYNGEE. Here the CDR3 DNA reads TGTGCCAGCAGCCCAGGACTAGCGGGAGGGCCAGCGGAGACCCAGTACTTC. Translating it yields CASSPGLAGGPAETQYF. Together with reference TRBV9 and TRBJ2-5, the CDR3 gives the full variable domain: DSGVTQTPKHLITATGQRVTLRCSPRSGDLSVYWYQQSLDQGLQFLIQYYNGEERAKGNILERFSAQQFPDLHSELNLSSLELGDSALYFCASSPGLAGGPAETQYFGPGTRLLVL.